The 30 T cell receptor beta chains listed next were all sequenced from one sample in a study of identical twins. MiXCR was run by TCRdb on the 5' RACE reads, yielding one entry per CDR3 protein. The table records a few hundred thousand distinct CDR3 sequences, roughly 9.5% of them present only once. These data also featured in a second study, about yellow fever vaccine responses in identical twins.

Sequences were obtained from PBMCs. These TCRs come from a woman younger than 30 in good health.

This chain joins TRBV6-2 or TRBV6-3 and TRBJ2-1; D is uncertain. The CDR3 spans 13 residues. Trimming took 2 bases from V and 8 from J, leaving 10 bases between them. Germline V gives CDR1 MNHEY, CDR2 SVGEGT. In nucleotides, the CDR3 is TGTGCCAGCAGTTACCGGGTAATGGATGAGCAGTTCTTC. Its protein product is CASSYRVMDEQFF.

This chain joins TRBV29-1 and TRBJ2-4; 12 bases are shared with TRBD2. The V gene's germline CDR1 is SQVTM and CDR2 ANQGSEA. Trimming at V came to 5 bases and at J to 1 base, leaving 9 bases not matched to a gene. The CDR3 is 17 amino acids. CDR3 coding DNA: TGCAGCGTTTTTCTAGCGGGGGGGGAGGTGGCCAAAAACATTCAGTACTTC. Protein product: CSVFLAGGEVAKNIQYF.

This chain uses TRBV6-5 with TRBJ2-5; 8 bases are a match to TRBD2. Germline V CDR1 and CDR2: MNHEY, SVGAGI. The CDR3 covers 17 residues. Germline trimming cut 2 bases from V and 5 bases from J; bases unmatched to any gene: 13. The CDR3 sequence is CASSYGSSGGFQETQYF. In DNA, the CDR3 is TGTGCCAGCAGTTACGGTTCCAGCGGGGGATTCCAGGAGACCCAGTACTTC.

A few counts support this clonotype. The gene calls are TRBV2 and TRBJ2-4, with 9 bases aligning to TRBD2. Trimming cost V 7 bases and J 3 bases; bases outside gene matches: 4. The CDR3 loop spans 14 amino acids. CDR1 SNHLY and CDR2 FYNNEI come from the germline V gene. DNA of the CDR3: TGTGCCAGCATGGGCGGGAGGGTCAAAAACATTCAGTACTTC. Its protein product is CASMGGRVKNIQYF.

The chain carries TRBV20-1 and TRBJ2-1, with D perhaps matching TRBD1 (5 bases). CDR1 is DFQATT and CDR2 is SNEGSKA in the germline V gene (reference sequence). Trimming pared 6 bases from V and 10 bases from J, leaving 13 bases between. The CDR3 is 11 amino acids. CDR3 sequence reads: CSASFRQEQFF. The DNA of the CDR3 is TGCAGTGCGAGTTTTAGACAGGAGCAGTTCTTC.

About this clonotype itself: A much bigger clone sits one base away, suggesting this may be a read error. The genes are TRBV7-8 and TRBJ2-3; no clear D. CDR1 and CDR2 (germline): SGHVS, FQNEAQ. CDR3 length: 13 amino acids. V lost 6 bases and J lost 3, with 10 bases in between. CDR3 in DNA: TGTGCCAGCAGGGACGAGCCGACAGATACGCAGTATTTT. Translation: CASRDEPTDTQYF.

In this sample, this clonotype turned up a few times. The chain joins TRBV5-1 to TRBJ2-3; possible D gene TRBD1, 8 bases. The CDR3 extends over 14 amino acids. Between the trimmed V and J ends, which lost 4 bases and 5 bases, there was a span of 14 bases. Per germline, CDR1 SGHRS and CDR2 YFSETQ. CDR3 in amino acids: CASSQDREGDTQYF. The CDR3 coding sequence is TGCGCCAGCAGCCAGGACAGGGAGGGAGATACGCAGTATTTT.

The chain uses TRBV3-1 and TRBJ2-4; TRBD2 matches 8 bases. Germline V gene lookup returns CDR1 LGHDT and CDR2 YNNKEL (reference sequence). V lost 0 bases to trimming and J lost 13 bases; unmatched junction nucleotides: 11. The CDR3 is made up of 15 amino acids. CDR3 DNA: TGTGCCAGCAGCCAAGATCTCGGGACTAGGCTTCCCCAGTACTTC. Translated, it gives CASSQDLGTRLPQYF. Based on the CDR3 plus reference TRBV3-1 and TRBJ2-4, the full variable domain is DTAVSQTPKYLVTQMGNDKSIKCEQNLGHDTMYWYKQDSKKFLKIMFSYNNKELIINETVPNRFSPKSPDKAHLNLHINSLELGDSAVYFCASSQDLGTRLPQYFGAGTRLSVL.

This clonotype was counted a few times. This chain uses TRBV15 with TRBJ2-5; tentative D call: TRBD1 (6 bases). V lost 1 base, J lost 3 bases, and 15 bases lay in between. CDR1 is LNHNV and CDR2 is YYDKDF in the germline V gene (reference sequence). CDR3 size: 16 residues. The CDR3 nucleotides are TGTGCCACCAGCAGAGTGTACAGGGCGGATGAAGAGACCCAGTACTTC. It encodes CATSRVYRADEETQYF.

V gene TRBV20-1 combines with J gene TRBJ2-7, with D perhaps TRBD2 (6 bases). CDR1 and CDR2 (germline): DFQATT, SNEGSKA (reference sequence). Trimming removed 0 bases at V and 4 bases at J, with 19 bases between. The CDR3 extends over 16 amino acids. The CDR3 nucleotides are TGCAGTGCTAGAGATTTGGCTAGCGCCACCCCTTACGAGCAGTACTTC. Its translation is CSARDLASATPYEQYF.

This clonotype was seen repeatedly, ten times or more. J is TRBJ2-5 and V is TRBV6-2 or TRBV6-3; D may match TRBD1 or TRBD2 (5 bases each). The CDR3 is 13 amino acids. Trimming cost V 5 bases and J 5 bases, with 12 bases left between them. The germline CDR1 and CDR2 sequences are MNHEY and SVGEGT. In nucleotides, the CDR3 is TGTGCCAGCAGTCGGGACCGATGGGAGACCCAGTACTTC. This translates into CASSRDRWETQYF.

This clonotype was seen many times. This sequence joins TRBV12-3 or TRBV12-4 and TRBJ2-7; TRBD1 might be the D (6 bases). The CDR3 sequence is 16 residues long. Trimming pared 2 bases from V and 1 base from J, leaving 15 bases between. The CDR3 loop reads CASSLTRGFGSYEQYF. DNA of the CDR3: TGTGCCAGCAGTTTAACAAGGGGGTTTGGGTCCTACGAGCAGTACTTC.

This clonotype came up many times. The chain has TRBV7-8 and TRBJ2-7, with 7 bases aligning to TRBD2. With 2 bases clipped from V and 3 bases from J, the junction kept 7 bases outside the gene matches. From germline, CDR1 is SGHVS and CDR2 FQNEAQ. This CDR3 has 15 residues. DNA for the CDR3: TGTGCCAGCAGCTTAAGCGGGACTGGATACTACGAGCAGTACTTC. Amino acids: CASSLSGTGYYEQYF.

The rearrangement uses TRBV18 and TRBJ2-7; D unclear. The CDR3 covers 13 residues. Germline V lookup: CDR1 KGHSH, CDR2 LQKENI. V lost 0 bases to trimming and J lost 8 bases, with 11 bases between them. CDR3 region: CASSPPAKVQQYF. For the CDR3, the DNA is TGTGCCAGCTCACCACCGGCTAAGGTACAGCAGTACTTC.

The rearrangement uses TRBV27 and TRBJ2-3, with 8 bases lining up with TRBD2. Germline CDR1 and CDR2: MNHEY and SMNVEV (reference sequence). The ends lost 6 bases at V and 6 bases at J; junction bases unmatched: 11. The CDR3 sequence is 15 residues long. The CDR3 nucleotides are TGTGCCAGCAGACTGGAACCCGGGACTAGGGATACGCAGTATTTT. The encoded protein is CASRLEPGTRDTQYF.

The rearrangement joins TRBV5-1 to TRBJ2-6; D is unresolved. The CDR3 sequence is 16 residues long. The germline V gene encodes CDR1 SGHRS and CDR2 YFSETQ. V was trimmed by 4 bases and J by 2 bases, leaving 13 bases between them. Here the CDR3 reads CASSAIVTAGANVLTF. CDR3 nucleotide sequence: TGCGCCAGCAGCGCGATAGTTACGGCTGGGGCCAACGTCCTGACTTTC.

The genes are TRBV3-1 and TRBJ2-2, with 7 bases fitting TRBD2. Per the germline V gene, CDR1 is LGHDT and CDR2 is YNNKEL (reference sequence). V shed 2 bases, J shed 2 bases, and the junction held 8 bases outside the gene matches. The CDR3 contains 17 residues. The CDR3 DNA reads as TGTGCCAGCAGCCAAATGGGTGGGGGGGTCAACACCGGGGAGCTGTTTTTT. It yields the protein CASSQMGGGVNTGELFF.

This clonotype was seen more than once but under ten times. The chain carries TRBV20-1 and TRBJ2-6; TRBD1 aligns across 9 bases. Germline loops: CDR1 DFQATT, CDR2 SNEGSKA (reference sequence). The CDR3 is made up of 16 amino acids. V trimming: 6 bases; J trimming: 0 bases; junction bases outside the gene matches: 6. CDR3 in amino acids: CSAPGQGNSGANVLTF. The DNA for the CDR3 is TGCAGTGCACCGGGACAGGGCAACTCTGGGGCCAACGTCCTGACTTTC.

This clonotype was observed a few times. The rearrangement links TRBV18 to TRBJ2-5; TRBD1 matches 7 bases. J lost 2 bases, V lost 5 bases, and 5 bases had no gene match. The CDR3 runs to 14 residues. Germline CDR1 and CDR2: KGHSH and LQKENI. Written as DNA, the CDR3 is TGTGCCAGCTCAAAGACAGGGCTTCAAGAGACCCAGTACTTC. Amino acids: CASSKTGLQETQYF.

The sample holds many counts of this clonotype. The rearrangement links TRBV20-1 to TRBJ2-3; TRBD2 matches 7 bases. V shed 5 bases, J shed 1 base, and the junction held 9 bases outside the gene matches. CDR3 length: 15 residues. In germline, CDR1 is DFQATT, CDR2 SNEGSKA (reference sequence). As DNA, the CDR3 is TGCAGTGCTCCCCTAGCGGTGGCGCGCACAGATACGCAGTATTTT. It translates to CSAPLAVARTDTQYF.

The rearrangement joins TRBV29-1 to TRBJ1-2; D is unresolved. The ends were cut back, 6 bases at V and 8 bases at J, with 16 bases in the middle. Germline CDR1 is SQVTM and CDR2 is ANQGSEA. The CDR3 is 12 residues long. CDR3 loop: CSVPMDALGYTF. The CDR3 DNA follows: TGCAGCGTCCCCATGGATGCTCTAGGCTACACCTTC.

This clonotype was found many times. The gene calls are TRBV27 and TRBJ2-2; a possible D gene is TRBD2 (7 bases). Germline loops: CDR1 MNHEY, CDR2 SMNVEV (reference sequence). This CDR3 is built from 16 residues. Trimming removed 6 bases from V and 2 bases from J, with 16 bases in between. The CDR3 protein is CASRGHRDYNTGELFF. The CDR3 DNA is TGTGCCAGCAGGGGACACCGGGACTACAACACCGGGGAGCTGTTTTTT.

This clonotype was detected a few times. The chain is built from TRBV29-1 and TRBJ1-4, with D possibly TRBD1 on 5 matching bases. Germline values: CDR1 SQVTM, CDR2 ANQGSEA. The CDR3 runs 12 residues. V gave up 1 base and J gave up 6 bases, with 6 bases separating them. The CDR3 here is CSVEGGDEKLFF. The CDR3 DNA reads TGCAGCGTTGAAGGAGGGGATGAAAAACTGTTTTTT.

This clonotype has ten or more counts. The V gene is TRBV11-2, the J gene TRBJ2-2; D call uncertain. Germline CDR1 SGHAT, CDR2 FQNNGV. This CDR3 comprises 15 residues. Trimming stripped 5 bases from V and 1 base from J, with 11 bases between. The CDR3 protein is CASSEFGENTGELFF. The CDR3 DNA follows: TGTGCCAGCAGCGAATTTGGGGAGAACACCGGGGAGCTGTTTTTT.

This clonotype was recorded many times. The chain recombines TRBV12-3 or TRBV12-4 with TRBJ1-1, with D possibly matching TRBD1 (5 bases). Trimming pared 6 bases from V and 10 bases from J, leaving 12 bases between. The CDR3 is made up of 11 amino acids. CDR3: CASRGTFPAFF. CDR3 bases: TGTGCCAGCAGAGGGACCTTTCCAGCTTTCTTT.

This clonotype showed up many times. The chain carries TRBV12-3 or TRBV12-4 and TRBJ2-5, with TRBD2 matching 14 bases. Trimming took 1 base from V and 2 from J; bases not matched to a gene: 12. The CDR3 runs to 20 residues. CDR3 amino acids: CASSLGLGLAGAELQETQYF. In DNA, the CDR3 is TGTGCCAGCAGTTTAGGCCTGGGACTAGCGGGAGCGGAATTACAAGAGACCCAGTACTTC.

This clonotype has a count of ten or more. CDR3 nucleotides: TGCGCCAGCAGCCAAAAACAAAGGGGGTCAGATACGCAGTATTTT. It yields the protein CASSQKQRGSDTQYF. The rearrangement joins TRBV4-3 to TRBJ2-3; possible D gene TRBD1, 6 bases. This CDR3 is built from 15 residues. The V end lost 2 bases, the J end lost 4 bases, and 13 bases lay between the germline ends. Germline CDR1 is LGHNA and CDR2 is YSLEER.

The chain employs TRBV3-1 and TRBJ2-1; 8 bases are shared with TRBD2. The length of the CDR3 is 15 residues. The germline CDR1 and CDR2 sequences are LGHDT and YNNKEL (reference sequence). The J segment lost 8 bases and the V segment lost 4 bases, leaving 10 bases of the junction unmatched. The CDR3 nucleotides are TGTGCCAGCAGCCTCCGAGGCGGGGGGTTCGATGAGCAGTTCTTC. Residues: CASSLRGGGFDEQFF.

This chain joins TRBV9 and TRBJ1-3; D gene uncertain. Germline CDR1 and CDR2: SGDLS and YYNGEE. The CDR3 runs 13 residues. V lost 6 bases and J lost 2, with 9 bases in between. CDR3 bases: TGTGCCAGCACCCCAGAAACTGGAAACACCATATATTTT. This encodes CASTPETGNTIYF.

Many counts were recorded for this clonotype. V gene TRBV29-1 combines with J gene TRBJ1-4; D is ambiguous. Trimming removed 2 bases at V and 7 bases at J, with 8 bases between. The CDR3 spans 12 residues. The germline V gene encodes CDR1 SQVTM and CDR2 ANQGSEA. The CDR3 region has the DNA TGCAGCGTTGAAAAGGGAGGTGAAAAACTGTTTTTT. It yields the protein CSVEKGGEKLFF. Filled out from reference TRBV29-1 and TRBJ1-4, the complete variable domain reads SAVISQKPSRDICQRGTSLTIQCQVDSQVTMMFWYRQQPGQSLTLIATANQGSEATYESGFVIDKFPISRPNLTFSTLTVSNMSPEDSSIYLCSVEKGGEKLFFGSGTQLSVL.